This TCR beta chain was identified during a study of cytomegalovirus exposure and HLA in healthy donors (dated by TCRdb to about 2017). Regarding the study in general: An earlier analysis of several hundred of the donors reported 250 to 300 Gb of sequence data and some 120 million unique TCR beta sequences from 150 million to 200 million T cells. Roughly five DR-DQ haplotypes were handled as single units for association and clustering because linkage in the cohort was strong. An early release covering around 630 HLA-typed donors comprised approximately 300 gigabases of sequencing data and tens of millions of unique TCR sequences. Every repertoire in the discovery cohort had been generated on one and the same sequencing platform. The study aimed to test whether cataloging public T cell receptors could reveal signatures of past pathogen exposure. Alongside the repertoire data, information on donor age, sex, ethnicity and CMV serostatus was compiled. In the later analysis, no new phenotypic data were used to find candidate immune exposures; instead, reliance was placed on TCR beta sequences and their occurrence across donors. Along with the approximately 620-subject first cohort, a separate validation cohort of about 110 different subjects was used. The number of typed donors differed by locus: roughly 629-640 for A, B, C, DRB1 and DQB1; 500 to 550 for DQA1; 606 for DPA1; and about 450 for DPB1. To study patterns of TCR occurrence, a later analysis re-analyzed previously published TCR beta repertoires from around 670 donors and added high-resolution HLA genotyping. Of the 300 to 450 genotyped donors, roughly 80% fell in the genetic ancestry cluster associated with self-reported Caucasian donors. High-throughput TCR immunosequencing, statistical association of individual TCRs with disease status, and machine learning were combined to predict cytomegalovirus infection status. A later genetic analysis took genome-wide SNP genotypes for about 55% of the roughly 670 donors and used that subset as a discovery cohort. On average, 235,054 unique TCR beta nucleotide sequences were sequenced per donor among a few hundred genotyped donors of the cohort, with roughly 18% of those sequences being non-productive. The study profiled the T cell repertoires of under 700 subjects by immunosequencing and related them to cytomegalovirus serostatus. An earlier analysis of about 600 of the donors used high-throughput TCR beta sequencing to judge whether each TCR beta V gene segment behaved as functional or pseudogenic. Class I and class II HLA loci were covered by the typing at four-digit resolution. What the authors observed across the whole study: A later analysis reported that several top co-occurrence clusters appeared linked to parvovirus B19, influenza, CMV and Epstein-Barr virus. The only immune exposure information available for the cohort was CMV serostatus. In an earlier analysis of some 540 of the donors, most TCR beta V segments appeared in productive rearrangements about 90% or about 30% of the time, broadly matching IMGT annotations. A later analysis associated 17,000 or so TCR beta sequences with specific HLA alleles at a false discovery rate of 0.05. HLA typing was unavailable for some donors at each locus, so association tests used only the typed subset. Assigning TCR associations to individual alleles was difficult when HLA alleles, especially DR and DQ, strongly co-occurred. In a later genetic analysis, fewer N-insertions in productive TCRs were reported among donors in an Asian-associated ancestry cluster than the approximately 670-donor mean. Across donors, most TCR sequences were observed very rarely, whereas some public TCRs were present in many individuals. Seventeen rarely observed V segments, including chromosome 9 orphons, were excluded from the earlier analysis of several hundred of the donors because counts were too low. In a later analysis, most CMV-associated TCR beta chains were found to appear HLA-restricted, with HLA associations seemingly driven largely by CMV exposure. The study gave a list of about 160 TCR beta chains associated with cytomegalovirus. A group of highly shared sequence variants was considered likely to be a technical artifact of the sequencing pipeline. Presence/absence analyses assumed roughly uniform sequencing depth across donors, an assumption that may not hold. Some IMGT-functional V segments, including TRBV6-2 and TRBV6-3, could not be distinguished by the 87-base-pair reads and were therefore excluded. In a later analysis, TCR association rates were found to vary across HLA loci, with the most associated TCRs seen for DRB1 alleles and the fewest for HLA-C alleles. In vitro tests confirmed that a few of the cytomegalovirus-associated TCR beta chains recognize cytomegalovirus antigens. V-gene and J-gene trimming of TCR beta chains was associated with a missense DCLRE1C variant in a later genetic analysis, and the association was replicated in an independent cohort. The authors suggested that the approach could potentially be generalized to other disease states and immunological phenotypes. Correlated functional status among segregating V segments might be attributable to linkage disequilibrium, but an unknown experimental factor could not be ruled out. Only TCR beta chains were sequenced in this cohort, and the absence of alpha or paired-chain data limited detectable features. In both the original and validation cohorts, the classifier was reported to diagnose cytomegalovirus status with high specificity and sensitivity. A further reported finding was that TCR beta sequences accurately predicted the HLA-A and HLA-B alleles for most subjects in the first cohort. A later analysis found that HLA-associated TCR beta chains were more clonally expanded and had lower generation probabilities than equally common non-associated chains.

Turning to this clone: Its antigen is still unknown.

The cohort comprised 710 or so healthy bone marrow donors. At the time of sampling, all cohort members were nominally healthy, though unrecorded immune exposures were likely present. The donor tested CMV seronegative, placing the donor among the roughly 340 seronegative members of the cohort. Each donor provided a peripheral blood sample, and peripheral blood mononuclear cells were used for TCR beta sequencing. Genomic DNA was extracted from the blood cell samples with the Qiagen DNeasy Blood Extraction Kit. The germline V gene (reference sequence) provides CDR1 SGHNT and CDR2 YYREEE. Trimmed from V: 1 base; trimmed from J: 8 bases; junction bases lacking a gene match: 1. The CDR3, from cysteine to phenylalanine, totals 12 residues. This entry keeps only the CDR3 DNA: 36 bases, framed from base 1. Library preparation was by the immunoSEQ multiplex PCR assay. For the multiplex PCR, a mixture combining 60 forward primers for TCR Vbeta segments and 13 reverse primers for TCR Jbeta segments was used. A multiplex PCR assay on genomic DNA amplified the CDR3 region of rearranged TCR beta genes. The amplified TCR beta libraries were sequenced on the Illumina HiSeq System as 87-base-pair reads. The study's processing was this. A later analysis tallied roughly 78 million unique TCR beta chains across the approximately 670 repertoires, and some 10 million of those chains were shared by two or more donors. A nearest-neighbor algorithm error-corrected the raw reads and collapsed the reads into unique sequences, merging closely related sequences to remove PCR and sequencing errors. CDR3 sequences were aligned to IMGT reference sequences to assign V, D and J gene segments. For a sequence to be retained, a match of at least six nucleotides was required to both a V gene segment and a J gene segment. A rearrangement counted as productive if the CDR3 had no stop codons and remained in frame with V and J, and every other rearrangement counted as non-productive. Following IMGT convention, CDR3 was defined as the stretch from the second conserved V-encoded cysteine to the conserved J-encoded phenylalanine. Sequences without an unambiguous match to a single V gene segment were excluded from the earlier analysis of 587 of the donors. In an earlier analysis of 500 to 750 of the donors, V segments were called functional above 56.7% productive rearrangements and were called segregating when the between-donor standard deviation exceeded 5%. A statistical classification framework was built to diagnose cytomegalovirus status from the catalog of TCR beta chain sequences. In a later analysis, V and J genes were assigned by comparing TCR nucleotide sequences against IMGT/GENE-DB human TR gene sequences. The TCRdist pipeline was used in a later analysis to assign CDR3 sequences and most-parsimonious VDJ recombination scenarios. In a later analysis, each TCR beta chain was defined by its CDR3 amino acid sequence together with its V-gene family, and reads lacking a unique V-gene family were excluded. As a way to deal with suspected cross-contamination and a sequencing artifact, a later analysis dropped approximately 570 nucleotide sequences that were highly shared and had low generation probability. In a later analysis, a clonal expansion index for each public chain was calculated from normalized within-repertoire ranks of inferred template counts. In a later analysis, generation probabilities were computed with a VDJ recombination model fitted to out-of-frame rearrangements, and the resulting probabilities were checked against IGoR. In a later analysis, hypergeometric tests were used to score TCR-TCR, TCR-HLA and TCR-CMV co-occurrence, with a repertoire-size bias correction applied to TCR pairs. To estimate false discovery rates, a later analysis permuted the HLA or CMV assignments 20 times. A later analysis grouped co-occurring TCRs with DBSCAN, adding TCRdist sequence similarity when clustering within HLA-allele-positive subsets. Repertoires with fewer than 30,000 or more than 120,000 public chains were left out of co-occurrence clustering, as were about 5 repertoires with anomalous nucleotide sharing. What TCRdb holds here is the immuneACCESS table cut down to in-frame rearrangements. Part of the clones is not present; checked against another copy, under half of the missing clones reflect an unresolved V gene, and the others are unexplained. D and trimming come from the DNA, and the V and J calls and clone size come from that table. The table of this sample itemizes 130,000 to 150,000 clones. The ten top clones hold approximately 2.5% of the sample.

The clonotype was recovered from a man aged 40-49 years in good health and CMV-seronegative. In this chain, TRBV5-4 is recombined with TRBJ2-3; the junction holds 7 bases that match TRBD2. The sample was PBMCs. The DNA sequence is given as TGTGCCAGCAGCTTGAGCGGGGTTACGCAGTATTTT. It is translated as CASSLSGVTQYF.